These T cell receptor beta chains were read from a single sample in a study of blood T cell repertoires in COVID-19. Generated by immunoSEQ multiplex PCR, the TCRdb table keeps only in-frame clones and is missing some. Of more than 70,000 clones listed, roughly 83% are singletons. Sequencing input: peripheral blood. All receptors come from a human donor in a cohort sampled during active COVID-19. CDR3s include the opening cysteine and the closing phenylalanine or tryptophan. A D gene is named only where the DNA matches it firmly. Not all rows give a size; the values are once, few, many and, for expanded clones, a class.

v_call	j_call	clone_size	d_call	cdr3_aa	cdr3_nt
TRBV6-4	TRBJ2-3	NA	NA	CASSEISGVATQYF	TGTGCCAGCAGTGAAATTAGCGGTGTGGCTACGCAGTATTTT
TRBV5-6	TRBJ2-5	once	TRBD2	CASSLVTGASGGALETQYF	TGTGCCAGCAGCTTGGTCACCGGGGCTAGCGGGGGTGCGCTGGAGACCCAGTACTTC
TRBV18	TRBJ2-7	few	TRBD1	CASSRDRGWFEQYF	TGTGCCAGCTCAAGAGACAGGGGTTGGTTCGAGCAGTACTTC
TRBV12-3/TRBV12-4	TRBJ1-1	NA	TRBD1	CASGRAGGTEAFF	TGTGCCAGCGGTCGTGCAGGGGGGACTGAAGCTTTCTTT
TRBV5-6	TRBJ1-2	NA	TRBD1	CASSPWDRVDYGYTF	TGTGCCAGCAGCCCCTGGGACAGGGTGGACTATGGCTACACCTTC
TRBV21-1	TRBJ1-6	NA	NA	CASSWRQPYNSPLHF	TGTGCCAGCAGCTGGAGACAGCCCTATAATTCACCCCTCCACTTT
TRBV3-1/TRBV3-2	TRBJ1-6	NA	TRBD1	CASSRAGQGYNSPLHF	TGTGCCAGCAGCCGGGCAGGACAGGGTTACAATTCACCCCTCCACTTT
TRBV5-1	TRBJ2-2	NA	NA	CASSFLSGTGELFF	TGCGCCAGCAGCTTTTTATCGGGAACCGGGGAGCTGTTTTTT
TRBV7-9	TRBJ2-7	once	TRBD2	CASSSARESYEQYF	TGTGCCAGCAGCTCTGCGCGGGAGAGCTACGAGCAGTACTTC
TRBV27	TRBJ2-7	NA	TRBD2	CASNPIAGGPGNEQYF	TGTGCCAGTAATCCGATAGCGGGAGGGCCGGGAAACGAGCAGTACTTC
TRBV10-3	TRBJ2-7	NA	NA	CAIGKTGYEQYF	TGTGCCATCGGCAAGACTGGCTACGAGCAGTACTTC
TRBV5-1	TRBJ1-1	NA	TRBD1	CASSPQTGFVGTEAFF	TGCGCCAGCAGCCCACAGACAGGGTTTGTAGGCACTGAAGCTTTCTTT
TRBV4-2	TRBJ2-1	NA	NA	CASSQEGSADREQFF	TGTGCCAGCAGCCAAGAGGGATCAGCGGATAGGGAGCAGTTCTTC
TRBV7-6	TRBJ1-4	NA	NA	CASSLFPRGHNEKLFF	TGTGCCAGCAGCTTATTCCCCAGGGGCCATAATGAAAAACTGTTTTTT
TRBV28	TRBJ1-6	NA	NA	CASSSPTTPLHF	TGTGCCAGCAGTTCCCCTACTACACCCCTCCACTTT
TRBV5-1	TRBJ1-3	NA	TRBD1	CASSPSGTVSGNTIYF	TGCGCCAGCAGCCCTAGCGGGACAGTCTCTGGAAACACCATATATTTT
TRBV5-1	TRBJ1-4	NA	NA	CASSLETGTGNEKLFF	TGCGCCAGCAGCTTGGAAACAGGGACCGGGAATGAAAAACTGTTTTTT
TRBV6-5	TRBJ1-6	many	NA	CASSSRTSPLHF	TGTGCCAGCAGCTCGAGAACTTCACCCCTCCACTTT
TRBV2	TRBJ2-1	NA	TRBD2	CASSPSSGSGGEQFF	TGTGCCAGCAGTCCGTCTAGCGGGAGTGGGGGTGAGCAGTTCTTC
TRBV28	TRBJ2-1	NA	TRBD2	CASSLISGTSRYEQFF	TGTGCCAGCAGTCTGATCTCCGGGACTAGCAGGTATGAGCAGTTCTTC
TRBV15	TRBJ1-1	NA	NA	CATSRASGNTEAFF	TGTGCCACCAGCAGAGCGTCGGGGAACACTGAAGCTTTCTTT
TRBV11-1	TRBJ2-1	once	NA	CASSHTGYNEQFF	TGTGCCAGCAGCCACACAGGTTACAATGAGCAGTTCTTC
TRBV9	TRBJ2-2	NA	NA	CASSVATRGRTGELFF	TGTGCCAGCAGCGTGGCGACCCGAGGGCGCACCGGGGAGCTGTTTTTT
TRBV6-1	TRBJ1-5	NA	NA	CASSEARGGLGYSNQPQHF	TGTGCCAGCAGTGAAGCGCGGGGAGGGCTGGGGTATAGCAATCAGCCCCAGCATTTT
TRBV24-1	TRBJ2-1	once	NA	CATSDLAVEQFF	TGTGCCACCAGTGATTTAGCGGTTGAGCAGTTCTTC
TRBV10-3	TRBJ2-1	NA	TRBD1	CAISDGTGSSYNEQFF	TGTGCCATCAGTGACGGGACAGGGAGCTCCTACAATGAGCAGTTCTTC
TRBV7-9	TRBJ2-7	NA	TRBD1	CASSPGQGYEQYF	TGTGCCAGCAGTCCCGGACAGGGCTACGAGCAGTACTTC
TRBV18	TRBJ2-1	NA	NA	CASSPGKHNEQFF	TGTGCCAGCTCACCCGGGAAGCACAATGAGCAGTTCTTC
TRBV2	TRBJ1-2	NA	TRBD1	CASSEVPGQGVNYGYTF	TGTGCCAGCAGTGAAGTCCCCGGACAGGGGGTTAACTATGGCTACACCTTC
TRBV9	TRBJ1-1	NA	TRBD1	CASSTRTGGTEAFF	TGTGCCAGCAGCACCCGGACAGGGGGCACTGAAGCTTTCTTT
TRBV19	TRBJ2-7	NA	TRBD2	CASSSRLAGFNEQYF	TGTGCCAGTAGTTCCAGACTAGCGGGATTTAACGAGCAGTACTTC
TRBV5-4	TRBJ2-1	many	NA	CASSAPFSGNEQFF	TGTGCCAGCAGCGCCCCCTTTAGTGGCAATGAGCAGTTCTTC
TRBV15	TRBJ1-4	once	NA	CATSARQGGNEKLFF	TGTGCCACCAGCGCTCGGCAGGGAGGTAATGAAAAACTGTTTTTT
TRBV4-3	TRBJ2-3	NA	TRBD2	CASSQDFGTSGDTQYF	TGCGCCAGCAGCCAAGATTTTGGGACTAGCGGGGATACGCAGTATTTT
TRBV6-5	TRBJ2-7	few	TRBD1	CASRAGTGAEQYF	TGTGCCAGCAGAGCCGGGACAGGGGCCGAGCAGTACTTC
TRBV7-2	TRBJ2-7	once	NA	CASSLEITSTYEQYF	TGTGCCAGCAGCTTAGAAATAACTAGCACCTACGAGCAGTACTTC
TRBV28	TRBJ1-2	NA	TRBD1	CASSDPGTVIANYGYTF	TGTGCCAGCAGCGACCCCGGGACAGTGATAGCTAACTATGGCTACACCTTC
TRBV7-6	TRBJ2-1	NA	NA	CASSASEGSYNEQFF	TGTGCCAGCAGCGCATCGGAGGGGAGCTACAATGAGCAGTTCTTC
TRBV4-1	TRBJ2-3	NA	NA	CASGRGADTQYF	TGCGCCAGCGGGAGAGGCGCGGATACGCAGTATTTT
TRBV18	TRBJ2-1	NA	TRBD2	CASSPTAGAGYNEQFF	TGTGCCAGCTCACCCACAGCGGGAGCGGGATACAATGAGCAGTTCTTC
TRBV27	TRBJ1-2	once	TRBD1	CASSAQGALNYGYTF	TGTGCCAGCAGTGCACAGGGGGCACTTAACTATGGCTACACCTTC
TRBV5-6	TRBJ2-7	NA	NA	CASSLDFYEQYF	TGTGCCAGCAGCTTGGACTTCTACGAGCAGTACTTC
TRBV19	TRBJ2-7	NA	NA	CASSMSKLNYYPVSEGYEQYF	TGTGCCAGTAGTATGAGTAAATTGAATTACTACCCCGTCAGCGAGGGCTACGAGCAGTACTTC
TRBV9	TRBJ2-5	NA	NA	CASSVVGQQETQYF	TGTGCCAGCAGCGTAGTGGGGCAGCAAGAGACCCAGTACTTC
TRBV15	TRBJ1-1	NA	NA	CATSRDSEEYTEAFF	TGTGCCACCAGCAGAGATTCCGAGGAGTACACTGAAGCTTTCTTT
TRBV5-1	TRBJ2-5	NA	NA	CASSLVGETQYF	TGCGCCAGCAGCTTGGTCGGAGAGACCCAGTACTTC
TRBV10-3	TRBJ1-1	NA	TRBD1	CAISGLGQLEAFF	TGTGCCATCAGCGGATTGGGACAGCTTGAAGCTTTCTTT
TRBV28	TRBJ2-7	NA	NA	CASSLHRIYEQYF	TGTGCCAGCAGTTTACACAGGATATACGAGCAGTACTTC
TRBV2	TRBJ1-2	NA	NA	CASSIRLIGGGYTF	TGTGCCAGCAGTATAAGGCTCATTGGAGGCGGCTACACCTTC
TRBV6-1	TRBJ1-2	once	NA	CASSEKGSGAPNYGYTF	TGTGCCAGCAGTGAAAAGGGGTCAGGGGCTCCTAACTATGGCTACACCTTC
TRBV7-8	TRBJ2-5	NA	TRBD1	CASSNRQGAWETQYF	TGTGCCAGCAGCAACAGACAGGGGGCATGGGAGACCCAGTACTTC
TRBV10-1	TRBJ2-5	NA	TRBD2	CASSESGLAGEGETQYF	TGCGCCAGCAGTGAATCGGGACTAGCGGGAGAAGGAGAGACCCAGTACTTC
TRBV10-2	TRBJ1-2	NA	NA	CASSAGQTNYGYTF	TGCGCCAGCAGTGCTGGACAAACTAACTATGGCTACACCTTC
TRBV11-2	TRBJ1-2	once	NA	CASSLVTFGAAYGYTF	TGTGCCAGCAGCTTAGTAACGTTTGGGGCAGCCTATGGCTACACCTTC